This passage covers 2 T cell receptor beta chains from one sample sequenced in a study of cytomegalovirus exposure and HLA in healthy donors. The primer mix had 60 Vbeta and 13 Jbeta primers. Some clones are missing from TCRdb's copy, which holds only in-frame ones; the method was immunoSEQ multiplex PCR. The repertoire holds 100,000 to 150,000 clones, with about two thirds as singletons. Sequencing was carried out using PBMCs. Receptors were obtained from a man between 45 and 60 years old in good health and CMV-seropositive.

This clone was detected once. The genes are TRBV27 and TRBJ1-1; TRBD1 matches at 7 bases. Germline V gene sequence: CDR1 MNHEY, CDR2 SMNVEV (reference sequence). The CDR3 length is 15 residues. V gave up 5 bases and J gave up 6 bases; unmatched junction bases: 12. As DNA, the CDR3 is TGTGCCAGCAGTCACAGGACAGGAGGTCACGCTGAAGCTTTCTTT. Translation gives CASSHRTGGHAEAFF.

The CDR3 coding sequence is TGTGCCAGCAGCTTGAACAGGTTTCCTCGAACGAACACTGAAGCTTTCTTT. It specifies CASSLNRFPRTNTEAFF. The chain employs TRBV7-9 and TRBJ1-1, with D perhaps TRBD1 (5 bases). CDR1 SEHNR and CDR2 FQNEAQ come from the germline V gene (reference sequence). Trimming removed 3 bases from V and 1 base from J, with 18 bases in between. The CDR3 is 17 amino acids.